The 26 T cell receptor beta chains given below trace back to one sample, sequenced in a study of T cell changes during pregnancy in multiple sclerosis. TCRdb's copy holds only in-frame clones and misses some; the assay was immunoSEQ multiplex PCR. The top ten hold 3% to 4% of the sample, which has 55,000 to 80,000 clones, under 95% seen once. The sequenced sample was CD8+ T cells from peripheral blood mononuclear cells, obtained in the second trimester of pregnancy. These receptors originate from a female donor with multiple sclerosis, enrolled in a pregnancy study.

This clone was seen just once. The DNA for the CDR3 is TGTGCCAGCGCTACCGGGACTAGCGGGAGTTTAATATCAGAGACCCAGTACTTC. Its protein is CASATGTSGSLISETQYF. The chain has TRBV7-2 and TRBJ2-5; 14 bases are a match to TRBD2. CDR1 is SGHTA and CDR2 is FQGNSA in the germline V gene. This CDR3 comprises 18 residues. J was trimmed by 4 bases and V by 8 bases; bases with no gene match: 15.

The chain combines TRBV6-6 with TRBJ1-2; TRBD1 aligns across 8 bases. Germline lookup yields CDR1 MNHNY and CDR2 SVGAGI (reference sequence). V lost 7 bases, J lost 7 bases, and 8 bases stayed unmatched. This CDR3 is 13 amino acids long. The CDR3 is CASNPQGAAGYTF. For the CDR3, the DNA is TGTGCCAGCAACCCCCAGGGGGCGGCTGGCTACACCTTC.

The chain combines TRBV29-1 with TRBJ1-1; TRBD1 is a possible D gene (5 bases). Trimming removed 4 bases at V and 0 bases at J, with 18 bases between. Germline assignment: CDR1 SQVTM and CDR2 ANQGSEA. This CDR3 has 16 residues. The DNA for the CDR3 is TGCAGCGTTGTGGGGGACGGGGGATACATGAACACTGAAGCTTTCTTT. This codes for CSVVGDGGYMNTEAFF.

This chain connects TRBV7-9 to TRBJ1-1; 8 bases map to TRBD1. Germline V gene sequence: CDR1 SEHNR, CDR2 FQNEAQ (reference sequence). There are 13 residues in the CDR3. The trim removed 6 bases at V and 4 bases at J, leaving 4 bases unmatched. The CDR3 loop is CASSLTGGTEAFF. DNA of the CDR3: TGTGCCAGCAGTTTAACAGGGGGCACTGAAGCTTTCTTT.

V is TRBV11-1 and J is TRBJ2-2; tentatively, D is TRBD2 (5 bases). Trimming took off 3 bases at V and 1 base at J, with 9 bases between the two ends. The germline V gene encodes CDR1 SGHAT and CDR2 FQDESV (reference sequence). The CDR3 runs to 15 residues. The CDR3 DNA follows: TGTGCCAGCAGCTTGAGCGGAGGGAACACCGGGGAGCTGTTTTTT. This sequence encodes CASSLSGGNTGELFF.

The genes are TRBV9 and TRBJ1-2, with D uncertain. V lost 4 bases, J lost 8 bases, and 30 bases lay in between. The germline CDR1 and CDR2 sequences are SGDLS and YYNGEE. CDR3 length: 18 residues. This CDR3 reads CASSPEGSTVGSYWGYTF. Written as DNA, the CDR3 is TGTGCCAGCAGCCCGGAGGGTAGTACGGTTGGGTCGTATTGGGGCTACACCTTC. Variable domain in full (rest from reference TRBV9 and TRBJ1-2): DSGVTQTPKHLITATGQRVTLRCSPRSGDLSVYWYQQSLDQGLQFLIQYYNGEERAKGNILERFSAQQFPDLHSELNLSSLELGDSALYFCASSPEGSTVGSYWGYTFGSGTRLTVV.

This chain links TRBV4-1 with TRBJ2-5; 12 bases match TRBD2. Per the germline V gene, CDR1 is MGHRA and CDR2 is YSYEKL. The CDR3 contains 16 residues. J was trimmed by 5 bases and V by 6 bases; bases with no gene match: 10. CDR3 loop: CASSSLAGGPGETQYF. The DNA of the CDR3 is TGCGCCAGCAGTTCGCTAGCGGGAGGGCCCGGGGAGACCCAGTACTTC.

The chain couples TRBV11-2 to TRBJ2-7, with 10 nucleotides matching TRBD2. This CDR3 contains 18 residues. CDR1 is SGHAT and CDR2 is FQNNGV in the germline V gene. Germline trimming cut 2 bases from V and 5 bases from J; bases unmatched to any gene: 15. CDR3 sequence: CASSLRGWGAGGEDEQYF. The CDR3 nucleotides are TGTGCCAGCAGCTTAAGGGGCTGGGGAGCGGGAGGGGAAGACGAGCAGTACTTC.

This CDR3 reads CASRGAETEAFF. CDR3 bases: TGCGCCAGCAGGGGGGCGGAAACTGAAGCTTTCTTT. The chain is built from TRBV5-1 and TRBJ1-1; a possible D gene is TRBD1 (6 bases). V was pared by 5 bases and J by 5 bases, with 10 bases between. Germline CDR1 reads SGHRS; CDR2 reads YFSETQ. This CDR3 region has 12 residues. Full variable domain (outside the CDR3, taken from reference TRBV5-1 and TRBJ1-1): KAGVTQTPRYLIKTRGQQVTLSCSPISGHRSVSWYQQTPGQGLQFLFEYFSETQRNKGNFPGRFSGRQFSNSRSEMNVSTLELGDSALYLCASRGAETEAFFGQGTRLTVV.

This chain joins TRBV29-1 and TRBJ2-7, with no clear D. Germline V gene lookup returns CDR1 SQVTM and CDR2 ANQGSEA. The CDR3 has 14 residues. V lost 1 base and J lost 3, with 13 bases in between. The CDR3 DNA is TGCAGCGTTGAAGGTCCGGGTCTAGACTACGAGCAGTACTTC. It encodes CSVEGPGLDYEQYF.

In nucleotides, the CDR3 is TGTGCCAGCAGCTTAGAAGCACAGGGCGCGTACGAGCAGTACTTC. As protein: CASSLEAQGAYEQYF. V is TRBV7-6 and J is TRBJ2-7; maybe TRBD1 (6 bases). The V gene's germline CDR1 is SGHVS and CDR2 FNYEAQ. V was trimmed by 1 base and J by 4 bases, leaving 14 bases between them. This CDR3 comprises 15 residues.

This rearrangement joins TRBV15 to TRBJ2-1, with D possibly being TRBD1 (6 bases). Germline values: CDR1 LNHNV, CDR2 YYDKDF (reference sequence). Deletions cut 2 bases from V and 13 bases from J, with 15 bases between. CDR3 length: 13 residues. This CDR3 is CATSRSSRDTQFF. CDR3 coding DNA: TGTGCCACCAGCAGATCCAGCCGGGACACCCAGTTCTTC.

CDR3 sequence reads: CASSSTNEDEQYF. CDR3 coding DNA: TGTGCCAGCAGCTCGACCAATGAGGACGAGCAGTACTTC. The genes are TRBV5-6 and TRBJ2-7; D gene ambiguous. Trimming removed 3 bases at V and 5 bases at J, with 12 bases between. The CDR3 extends over 13 amino acids. Germline V lookup: CDR1 SGHDT, CDR2 YYEEEE.

The chain is built from TRBV4-2 and TRBJ1-2; 8 nucleotides line up with TRBD1. Trimming took 0 bases from V and 7 from J; bases not matched to a gene: 10. Germline values: CDR1 LGHNA, CDR2 YNFKEQ. CDR3 length: 16 residues. The CDR3 nucleotides read TGTGCCAGCAGCCAAGAGTTATCAGGGGGCAGCAGTGGCTACACCTTC. Its translation: CASSQELSGGSSGYTF.

This chain links TRBV7-3 with TRBJ2-3; 7 nucleotides line up with TRBD1. CDR3 length equals 15 residues. Germline trimming cut 5 bases from V and 0 bases from J; bases unmatched to any gene: 5. CDR1 is SGHTA and CDR2 is FQGTGA in the germline V gene. The CDR3, as DNA: TGTGCCAGCAGCCGCTCAGGGGGTAGCACAGATACGCAGTATTTT. This encodes CASSRSGGSTDTQYF.

The CDR3 coding sequence is TGTGCCAGCAGTCCAGGGTACTATGGCTACACCTTC. It codes for CASSPGYYGYTF. The chain has TRBV6-5 and TRBJ1-2, with D possibly being TRBD1 (5 bases). Between the trimmed V and J ends, which lost 5 bases and 3 bases, there was a span of 7 bases. Looked up from germline, CDR1 is MNHEY and CDR2 is SVGAGI. The CDR3 extends over 12 amino acids.

The rearrangement joins TRBV27 to TRBJ1-5; D not certain. V was trimmed by 3 bases and J by 0 bases, leaving 6 bases between them. Germline V gene sequence: CDR1 MNHEY, CDR2 SMNVEV (reference sequence). This CDR3 is built from 14 residues. The CDR3 nucleotides are TGTGCCAGCAGTTTGGGGAGTAGCAATCAGCCCCAGCATTTT. The encoded protein is CASSLGSSNQPQHF.

The V call is TRBV27, the J call TRBJ2-2; the D gene is possibly TRBD2 (5 bases). The CDR3 spans 16 residues. CDR1 and CDR2 (germline): MNHEY, SMNVEV (reference sequence). The germline V and J ends were trimmed by 4 bases and 0 bases, with 12 bases remaining between them. The DNA of the CDR3 is TGTGCCAGCAGTTCGAGTAGCGTATCGAACACCGGGGAGCTGTTTTTT. As protein: CASSSSSVSNTGELFF.

The V gene is TRBV7-6, the J gene TRBJ2-2; 10 nucleotides align to TRBD1. The V segment lost 5 bases and the J segment 6 bases; nucleotides outside the gene matches: 6. This CDR3 is built from 15 residues. Germline V gene lookup returns CDR1 SGHVS and CDR2 FNYEAQ. CDR3 bases: TGTGCCAGCAGCCAACGGACAGGGGGACCCGGGGAGCTGTTTTTT. Encoded protein: CASSQRTGGPGELFF.

V usage is TRBV15 and J usage is TRBJ1-1; the D is unclear. Germline CDR1 reads LNHNV; CDR2 reads YYDKDF (reference sequence). The CDR3 is made up of 12 amino acids. V lost 9 bases and J lost 3, with 11 bases in between. DNA for the CDR3: TGTGCCACGCGGAAATTTGACACTGAAGCTTTCTTT. It yields the protein CATRKFDTEAFF. The whole variable domain, remainder taken from reference TRBV15 and TRBJ1-1, is DAMVIQNPRYQVTQFGKPVTLSCSQTLNHNVMYWYQQKSSQAPKLLFHYYDKDFNNEADTPDNFQSRRPNTSFCFLDIRSPGLGDTAMYLCATRKFDTEAFFGQGTRLTVV.

The chain links TRBV5-4 to TRBJ2-1; 8 bases are shared with TRBD2. Germline V gene sequence: CDR1 SGHNT, CDR2 YYREEE (reference sequence). V lost 2 bases to trimming and J lost 9 bases; unmatched junction nucleotides: 13. The CDR3 loop spans 16 amino acids. In DNA, the CDR3 is TGTGCCAGCAGCTTTCACGGGAGGGTTCGATCCGGTGAGCAGTTCTTC. This translates into CASSFHGRVRSGEQFF. Based on the CDR3 plus reference TRBV5-4 and TRBJ2-1, the full variable domain is ETGVTQSPTHLIKTRGQQVTLRCSSQSGHNTVSWYQQALGQGPQFIFQYYREEENGRGNFPPRFSGLQFPNYSSELNVNALELDDSALYLCASSFHGRVRSGEQFFGPGTRLTVL.

The chain uses TRBV11-2 and TRBJ1-3; 8 bases align to TRBD1. The ends lost 0 bases at V and 10 bases at J; junction bases unmatched: 8. The CDR3 is 15 amino acids. Germline V gene lookup returns CDR1 SGHAT and CDR2 FQNNGV. CDR3 sequence: CASSLETGVGDTIYF. DNA for the CDR3: TGTGCCAGCAGCTTAGAGACAGGGGTTGGAGATACCATATATTTT.

The rearrangement links TRBV5-1 to TRBJ1-1, with a tentative D call TRBD1 (5 bases). Germline V CDR1 and CDR2: SGHRS, YFSETQ. The V end lost 0 bases, the J end lost 7 bases, and 10 bases lay between the germline ends. The CDR3 consists of 13 residues. CDR3: CASSLATDFEAFF. For the CDR3, the DNA is TGCGCCAGCAGCTTGGCGACAGACTTTGAAGCTTTCTTT.

V and J are TRBV7-9 and TRBJ2-6; D is undetermined. CDR1 is SEHNR and CDR2 is FQNEAQ in the germline V gene (reference sequence). The CDR3 has 14 residues. V lost 5 bases and J lost 4, with 9 bases in between. CDR3 sequence reads: CASSPVLGANVLTF. In DNA, the CDR3 is TGTGCCAGCAGCCCCGTCCTCGGGGCCAACGTCCTGACTTTC.

This chain joins TRBV9 and TRBJ2-1; no clear D gene. Germline lookup yields CDR1 SGDLS and CDR2 YYNGEE. The length of the CDR3 is 12 residues. The V end lost 3 bases, the J end lost 6 bases, and 7 bases lay between the germline ends. The DNA for the CDR3 is TGTGCCAGCAGCGCCCTCTCCAATGAGCAGTTCTTC. Amino acids: CASSALSNEQFF. Drawing the rest from reference TRBV9 and TRBJ2-1, the complete variable domain is DSGVTQTPKHLITATGQRVTLRCSPRSGDLSVYWYQQSLDQGLQFLIQYYNGEERAKGNILERFSAQQFPDLHSELNLSSLELGDSALYFCASSALSNEQFFGPGTRLTVL.

This chain uses TRBV5-6 with TRBJ1-5, with no clear D. V was trimmed by 2 bases and J by 3 bases, leaving 3 bases between them. The CDR3 is 12 amino acids. Germline values: CDR1 SGHDT, CDR2 YYEEEE. The CDR3 DNA reads TGTGCCAGCAGCTTCCTCAATCAGCCCCAGCATTTT. It is translated as CASSFLNQPQHF.